The 3 T cell receptor beta chains below all came from one sample that was sequenced in a study of post-analysis software for immune sequencing data. cDNA libraries of TCR beta carried unique molecular identifiers. TCRdb re-analysed the PCR reads in MiXCR, keeping a single row per CDR3 protein. This table has fewer than 850,000 distinct CDR3 sequences, roughly 50% appearing once. No antigens are known for them. General study results and limits: Patients showed TRBV5-6, TRBV5-1 and TRBV20-1 among four to six TRBV segments more frequent than in controls.

The sequenced material came from blood. The receptor source for this set is a girl aged 5-17 years with multiple sclerosis.

This clonotype was counted only a few times. The J gene is TRBJ2-1, the V gene TRBV12-3 or TRBV12-4; 7 bases are shared with TRBD1. V dropped 6 bases and J dropped 10; count of bases not matched to a gene: 12. The CDR3 extends over 14 amino acids. In DNA form, the CDR3 reads TGTGCCAGCAGACCCGGGACAGCACCGCTCGAGCAGTTCTTC. This codes for CASRPGTAPLEQFF.

This clonotype was observed a few times. The genes are TRBV28 and TRBJ2-5, with D tentatively TRBD2 (6 bases). CDR1 is MDHEN, CDR2 SYDVKM, per germline. V shed 6 bases and J shed 1 base, with 21 bases lying between them. This CDR3 comprises 17 residues. This CDR3 reads CASSPRPRGKIQETQYF. The CDR3 nucleotides read TGTGCCAGCAGCCCAAGGCCACGGGGGAAGATCCAAGAGACCCAGTACTTC.

The rearrangement links TRBV3-1 to TRBJ1-4; D unclear. Germline V CDR1 and CDR2: LGHDT, YNNKEL (reference sequence). CDR3 size: 16 residues. The V and J ends lost 1 base and 3 bases respectively, with 12 bases between them. CDR3 bases: TGTGCCAGCAGCCAAGTATCAATTGCTGCTAATGAAAAACTGTTTTTT. It specifies CASSQVSIAANEKLFF.